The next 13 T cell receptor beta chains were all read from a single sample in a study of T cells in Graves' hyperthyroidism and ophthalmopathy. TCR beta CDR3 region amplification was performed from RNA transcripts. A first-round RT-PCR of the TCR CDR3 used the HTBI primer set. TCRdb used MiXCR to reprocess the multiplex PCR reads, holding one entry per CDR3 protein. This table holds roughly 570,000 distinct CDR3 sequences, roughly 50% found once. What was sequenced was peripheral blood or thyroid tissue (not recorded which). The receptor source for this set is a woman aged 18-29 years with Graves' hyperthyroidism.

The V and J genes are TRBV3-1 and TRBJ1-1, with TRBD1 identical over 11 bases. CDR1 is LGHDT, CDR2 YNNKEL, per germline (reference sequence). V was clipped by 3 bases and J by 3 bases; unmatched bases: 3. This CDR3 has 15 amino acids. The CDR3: CASSQDRGRDTEAFF. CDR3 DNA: TGTGCCAGCAGCCAGGACAGGGGGCGCGACACTGAAGCTTTCTTT.

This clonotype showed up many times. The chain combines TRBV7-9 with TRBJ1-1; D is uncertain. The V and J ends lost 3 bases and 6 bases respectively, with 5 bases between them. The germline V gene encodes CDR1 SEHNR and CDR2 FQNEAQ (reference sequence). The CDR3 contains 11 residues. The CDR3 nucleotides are TGTGCCAGCAGCTTTGCAGCTGAAGCTTTCTTT. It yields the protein CASSFAAEAFF.

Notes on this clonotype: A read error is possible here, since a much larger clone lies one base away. The CDR3 spells CASGFRTADEQYF. The CDR3 region has the DNA TGTGCCAGCGGCTTTCGGACAGCCGACGAGCAGTACTTC. The chain combines TRBV7-8 with TRBJ2-7; tentatively, D is TRBD1 (6 bases). Germline V lookup: CDR1 SGHVS, CDR2 FQNEAQ. This CDR3 has 13 residues.

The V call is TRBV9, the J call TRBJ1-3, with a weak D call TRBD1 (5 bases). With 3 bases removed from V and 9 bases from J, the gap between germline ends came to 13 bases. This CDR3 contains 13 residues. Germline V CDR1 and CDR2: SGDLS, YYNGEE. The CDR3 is CASSAGPGGTIYF. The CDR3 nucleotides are TGTGCCAGCAGCGCCGGGCCCGGGGGCACCATATATTTT.

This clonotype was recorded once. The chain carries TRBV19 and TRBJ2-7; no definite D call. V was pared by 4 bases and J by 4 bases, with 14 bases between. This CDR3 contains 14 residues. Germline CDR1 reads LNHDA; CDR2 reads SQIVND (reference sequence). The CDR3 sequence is CASSSRGESYEQYF. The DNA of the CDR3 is TGTGCCAGTAGTAGTCGAGGTGAATCATACGAGCAGTACTTC.

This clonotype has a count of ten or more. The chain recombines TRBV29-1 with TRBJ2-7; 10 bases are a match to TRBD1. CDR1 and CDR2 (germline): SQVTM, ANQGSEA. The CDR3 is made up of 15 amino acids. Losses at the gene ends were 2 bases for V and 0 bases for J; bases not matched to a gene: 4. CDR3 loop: CSVEKGQGHSYEQYF. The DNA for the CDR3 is TGCAGCGTTGAAAAGGGACAGGGGCACTCCTACGAGCAGTACTTC.

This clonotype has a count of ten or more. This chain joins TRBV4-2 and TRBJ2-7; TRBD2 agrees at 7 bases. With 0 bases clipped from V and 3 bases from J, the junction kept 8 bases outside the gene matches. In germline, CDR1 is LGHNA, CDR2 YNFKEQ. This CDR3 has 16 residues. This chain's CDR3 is CASSQDLGRGVYEQYF. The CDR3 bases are TGTGCCAGCAGCCAAGATTTAGGGAGGGGAGTCTACGAGCAGTACTTC.

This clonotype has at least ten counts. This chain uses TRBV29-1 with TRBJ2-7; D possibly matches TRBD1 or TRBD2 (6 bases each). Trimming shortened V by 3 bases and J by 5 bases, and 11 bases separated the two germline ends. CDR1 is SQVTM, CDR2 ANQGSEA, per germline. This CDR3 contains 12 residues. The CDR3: CSVERRGDEQYF. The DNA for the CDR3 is TGCAGCGTTGAGAGAAGGGGGGACGAGCAGTACTTC.

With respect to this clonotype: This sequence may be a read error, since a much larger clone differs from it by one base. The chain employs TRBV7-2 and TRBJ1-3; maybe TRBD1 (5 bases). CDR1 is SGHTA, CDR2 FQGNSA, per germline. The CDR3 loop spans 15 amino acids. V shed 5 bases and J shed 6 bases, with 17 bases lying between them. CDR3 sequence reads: CASSPWGGLQNTIYF. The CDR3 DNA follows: TGTGCCAGCAGCCCCTGGGGGGGACTTCAAAACACCATATATTTT.

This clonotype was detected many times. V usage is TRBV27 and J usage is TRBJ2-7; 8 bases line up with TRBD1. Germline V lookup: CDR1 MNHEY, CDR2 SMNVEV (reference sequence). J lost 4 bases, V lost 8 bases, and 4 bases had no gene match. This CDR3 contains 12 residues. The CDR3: CASQGAGYEQYF. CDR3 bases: TGTGCCAGCCAGGGGGCGGGATACGAGCAGTACTTC.

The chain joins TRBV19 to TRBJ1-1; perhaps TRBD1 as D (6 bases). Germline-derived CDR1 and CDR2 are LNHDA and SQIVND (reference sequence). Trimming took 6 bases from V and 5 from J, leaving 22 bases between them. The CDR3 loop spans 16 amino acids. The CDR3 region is CASSPRGGGVRTEAFF. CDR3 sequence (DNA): TGTGCCAGTAGCCCCAGGGGAGGGGGAGTGCGGACTGAAGCTTTCTTT.

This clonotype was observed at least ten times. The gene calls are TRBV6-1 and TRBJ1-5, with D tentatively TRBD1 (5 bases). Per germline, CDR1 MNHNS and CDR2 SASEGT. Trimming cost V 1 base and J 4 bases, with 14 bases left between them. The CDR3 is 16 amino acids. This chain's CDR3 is CASSEVLTVGNQPQHF. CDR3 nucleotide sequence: TGTGCCAGCAGTGAAGTTTTGACAGTCGGAAATCAGCCCCAGCATTTT.

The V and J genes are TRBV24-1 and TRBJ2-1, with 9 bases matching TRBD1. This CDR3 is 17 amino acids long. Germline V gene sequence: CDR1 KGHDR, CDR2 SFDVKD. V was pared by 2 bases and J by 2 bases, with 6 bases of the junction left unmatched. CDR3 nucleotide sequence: TGTGCCACCAGTGATTCCGCCGGGACAGGGACCTACAATGAGCAGTTCTTC. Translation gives CATSDSAGTGTYNEQFF.